This TCR beta chain was captured by sequencing in a study of regulatory T cells in long-lasting Graves disease. Overall study context: New Graves' disease cases had less than 3 months of antithyroid drugs.

Time point noted: newly diagnosed GD, antithyroid drugs for less than 3 months. Researchers made the TCR library from RNA that was extracted from PBMCs. Arm-PCR of CDR3 regions and iRepertoire HTBI primers were the basis on which TCR beta libraries were built. One entry per CDR3 protein, called by TCRdb with MiXCR from the multiplex PCR reads. The repertoire includes some 500,000 distinct CDR3 sequences, about 16% of them detected once, and approximately 25% sits in the top ten. Notes on the study in general: With persistent disease, TRBV28, TRBJ1-2 and TRBJ2-5 were the favored segments.

Germline V CDR1 and CDR2: SGHRS, YFSETQ. This CDR3 is built from 15 residues. Trimming stripped 1 base from V and 0 bases from J, with 8 bases between. Details on this clonotype: Antigen specificity is unknown.

This sample also appeared in a second study, on T cells in Graves' hyperthyroidism and ophthalmopathy. That source reports: Thyroid ultrasound, orbital computed tomography, clinical symptoms, and serum thyroxine and TRAb underpinned diagnoses. Ophthalmopathy and stable hyperthyroidism were told apart by a 13 V-J model.

The gene calls are TRBV5-1 and TRBJ2-1; no firm D call. Sequenced material: peripheral blood mononuclear cells (PBMCs), taken at new diagnosis, from a patient treated with antithyroid drugs. The sequence derives from a middle-aged woman with Graves disease. CDR3 in amino acids: CASSLKLSSYNEQFF. CDR3 sequence (DNA): TGCGCCAGCAGCTTGAAACTAAGCTCCTACAATGAGCAGTTCTTC.